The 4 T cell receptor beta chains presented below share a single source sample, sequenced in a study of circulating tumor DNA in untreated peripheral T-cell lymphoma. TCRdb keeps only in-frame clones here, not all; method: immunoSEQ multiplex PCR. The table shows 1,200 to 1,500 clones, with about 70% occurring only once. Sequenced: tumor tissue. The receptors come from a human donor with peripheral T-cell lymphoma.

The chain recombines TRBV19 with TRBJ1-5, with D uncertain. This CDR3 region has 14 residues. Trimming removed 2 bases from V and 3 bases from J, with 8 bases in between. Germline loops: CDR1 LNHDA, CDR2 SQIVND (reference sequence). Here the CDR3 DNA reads TGTGCCAGTAGTATAAAGTTGTACAATCAGCCCCAGCATTTT. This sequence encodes CASSIKLYNQPQHF.

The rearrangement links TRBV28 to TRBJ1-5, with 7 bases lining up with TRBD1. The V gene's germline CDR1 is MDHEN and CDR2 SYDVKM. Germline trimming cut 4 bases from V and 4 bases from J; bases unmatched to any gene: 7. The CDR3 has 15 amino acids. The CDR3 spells CASSSRQGGNQPQHF. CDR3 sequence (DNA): TGTGCCAGCAGTTCGCGACAGGGAGGGAATCAGCCCCAGCATTTT. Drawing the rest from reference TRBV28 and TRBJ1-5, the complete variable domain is DVKVTQSSRYLVKRTGEKVFLECVQDMDHENMFWYRQDPGLGLRLIYFSYDVKMKEKGDIPEGYSVSREKKERFSLILESASTNQTSMYLCASSSRQGGNQPQHFGDGTRLSIL.

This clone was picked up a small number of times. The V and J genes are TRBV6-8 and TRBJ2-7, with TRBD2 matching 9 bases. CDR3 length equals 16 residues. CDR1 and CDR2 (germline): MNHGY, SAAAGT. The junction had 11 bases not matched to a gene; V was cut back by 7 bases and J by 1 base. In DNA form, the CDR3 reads TGTGCCAGCATCAGCGTCGAGACTAGCGGATCCTACGAGCAGTACTTC. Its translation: CASISVETSGSYEQYF.

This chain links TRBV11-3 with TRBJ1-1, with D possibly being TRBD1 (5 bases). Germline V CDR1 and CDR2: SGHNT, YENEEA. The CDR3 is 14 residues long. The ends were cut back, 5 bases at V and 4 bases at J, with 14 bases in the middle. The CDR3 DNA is TGTGCCAGCAGCCAAGTGGGGGAGGCCACTGAAGCTTTCTTT. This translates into CASSQVGEATEAFF.